This TCR beta chain was found in a study of cytomegalovirus exposure and HLA in healthy donors. Findings of the study overall: Several top significant clusters appeared, in a later analysis, to be linked to common viral pathogens. Prior analysis indicated that the majority of TCR beta V segments exhibited productivity approximately 87% or approximately 30% of the time.

Trimming left V 2 bases short and J 5 bases short, with 7 bases between. The CDR3 totals 12 residues. Germline assignment: CDR1 MDHEN and CDR2 SYDVKM. Concerning this clone: Antigen: not known.

13 Jbeta primers and 60 Vbeta primers were used for the PCR. Sequencing used immunoSEQ multiplex PCR; TCRdb keeps in-frame clones, though not all of them. The top ten hold 1.5% to 2% of the sample, which has 150,000 to 200,000 clones, 70% to 80% seen once. The clonotype comes from a woman between 50 and 59 years old in good health and CMV-seronegative. The sequencing sample was made of PBMCs. The rearrangement links TRBV28 to TRBJ2-7; the D gene is possibly TRBD1 (5 bases). In nucleotides, the CDR3 is TGTGCCAGCAGTTTACAAGGGGACGAGCAGTACTTC. Its protein is CASSLQGDEQYF.